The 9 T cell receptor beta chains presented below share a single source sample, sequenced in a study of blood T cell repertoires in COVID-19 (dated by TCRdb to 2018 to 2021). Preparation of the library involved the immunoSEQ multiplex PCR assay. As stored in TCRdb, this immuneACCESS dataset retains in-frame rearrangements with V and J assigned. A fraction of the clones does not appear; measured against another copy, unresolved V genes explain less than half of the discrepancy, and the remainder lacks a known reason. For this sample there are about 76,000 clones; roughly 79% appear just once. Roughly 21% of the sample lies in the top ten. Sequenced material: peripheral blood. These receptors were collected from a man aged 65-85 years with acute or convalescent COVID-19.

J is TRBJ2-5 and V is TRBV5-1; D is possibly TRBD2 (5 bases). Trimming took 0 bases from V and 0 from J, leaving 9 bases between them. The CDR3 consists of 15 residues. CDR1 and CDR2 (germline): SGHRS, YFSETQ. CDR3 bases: TGCGCCAGCAGCTTGGAACTAGTGAACCAAGAGACCCAGTACTTC. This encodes CASSLELVNQETQYF. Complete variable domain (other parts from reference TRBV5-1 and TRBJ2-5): KAGVTQTPRYLIKTRGQQVTLSCSPISGHRSVSWYQQTPGQGLQFLFEYFSETQRNKGNFPGRFSGRQFSNSRSEMNVSTLELGDSALYLCASSLELVNQETQYFGPGTRLLVL.

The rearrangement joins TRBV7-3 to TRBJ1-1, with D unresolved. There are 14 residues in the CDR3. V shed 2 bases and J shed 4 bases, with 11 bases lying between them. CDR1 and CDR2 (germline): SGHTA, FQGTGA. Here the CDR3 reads CASSLSGLATEAFF. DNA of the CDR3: TGTGCCAGCAGCTTATCCGGGTTGGCCACTGAAGCTTTCTTT.

The CDR3 is CASSIGTGLYEQYF. Here the CDR3 DNA reads TGTGCCAGCTCAATTGGGACAGGGCTTTACGAGCAGTACTTC. This rearrangement joins TRBV18 to TRBJ2-7, with 9 nucleotides matching TRBD1. Germline-derived CDR1 and CDR2 are KGHSH and LQKENI. V shed 5 bases and J 4 bases; nucleotides not matched to a gene: 6. This CDR3 has 14 residues.

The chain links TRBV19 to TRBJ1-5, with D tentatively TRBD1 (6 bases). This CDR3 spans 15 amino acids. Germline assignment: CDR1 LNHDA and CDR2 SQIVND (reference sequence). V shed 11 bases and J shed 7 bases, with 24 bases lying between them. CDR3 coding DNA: TGTGCCGGCGGGGGCACAGGGTGGGCGACCCAGCCCCAGCATTTT. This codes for CAGGGTGWATQPQHF.

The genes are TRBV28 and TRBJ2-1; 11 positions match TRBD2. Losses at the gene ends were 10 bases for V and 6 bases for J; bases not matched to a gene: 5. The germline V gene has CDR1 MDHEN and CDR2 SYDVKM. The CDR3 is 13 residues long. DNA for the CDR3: TGTGCCACGCAACTAGCGGGAGTCAATGAGCAGTTCTTC. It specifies CATQLAGVNEQFF.

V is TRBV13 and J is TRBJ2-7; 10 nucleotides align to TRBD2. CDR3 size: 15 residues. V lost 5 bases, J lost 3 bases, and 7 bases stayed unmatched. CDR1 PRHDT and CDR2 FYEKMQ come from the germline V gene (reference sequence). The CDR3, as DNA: TGTGCCAGCAGCCCCTGGACTAGCGGAGACTACGAGCAGTACTTC. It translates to CASSPWTSGDYEQYF.

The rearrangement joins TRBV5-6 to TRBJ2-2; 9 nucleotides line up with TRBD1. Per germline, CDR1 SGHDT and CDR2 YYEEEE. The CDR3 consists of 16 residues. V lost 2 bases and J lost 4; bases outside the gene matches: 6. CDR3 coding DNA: TGTGCCAGCAGCTTAGCACAGGGGGCGATCACCGGGGAGCTGTTTTTT. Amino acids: CASSLAQGAITGELFF.

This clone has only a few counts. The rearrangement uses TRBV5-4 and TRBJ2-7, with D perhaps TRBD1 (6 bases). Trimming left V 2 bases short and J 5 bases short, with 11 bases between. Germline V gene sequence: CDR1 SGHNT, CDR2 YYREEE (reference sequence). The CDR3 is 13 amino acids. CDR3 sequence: CASSFTGTNEQYF. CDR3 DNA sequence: TGTGCCAGCAGCTTTACGGGGACAAACGAGCAGTACTTC. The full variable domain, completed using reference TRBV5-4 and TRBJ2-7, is ETGVTQSPTHLIKTRGQQVTLRCSSQSGHNTVSWYQQALGQGPQFIFQYYREEENGRGNFPPRFSGLQFPNYSSELNVNALELDDSALYLCASSFTGTNEQYFGPGTRLTVT.

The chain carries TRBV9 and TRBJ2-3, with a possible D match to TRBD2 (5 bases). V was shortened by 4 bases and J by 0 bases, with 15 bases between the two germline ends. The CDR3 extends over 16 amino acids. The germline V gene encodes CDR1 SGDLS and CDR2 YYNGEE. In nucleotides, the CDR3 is TGTGCCAGCAGCCCCCGTAGGGAGACTAGCACAGATACGCAGTATTTT. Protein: CASSPRRETSTDTQYF.